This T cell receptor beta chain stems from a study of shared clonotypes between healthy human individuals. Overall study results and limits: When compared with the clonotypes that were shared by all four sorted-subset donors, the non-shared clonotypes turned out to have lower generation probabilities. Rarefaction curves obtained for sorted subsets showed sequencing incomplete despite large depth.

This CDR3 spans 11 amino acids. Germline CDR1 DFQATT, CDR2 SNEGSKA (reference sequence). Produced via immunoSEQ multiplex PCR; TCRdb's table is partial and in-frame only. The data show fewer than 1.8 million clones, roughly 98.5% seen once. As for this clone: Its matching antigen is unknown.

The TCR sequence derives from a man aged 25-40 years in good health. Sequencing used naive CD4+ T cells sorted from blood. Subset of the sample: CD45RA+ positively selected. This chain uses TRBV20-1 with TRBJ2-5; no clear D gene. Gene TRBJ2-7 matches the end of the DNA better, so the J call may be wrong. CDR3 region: CSAREYHEQYF. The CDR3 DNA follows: TGCAGTGCTAGAGAATACCACGAGCAGTACTTC.